Here is one TCR beta chain with its context. The antigen remains undetermined. These data belong to a study of T cell repertoires in cytomegalovirus infection. In the study overall: CMV infection plus the matching HLA type was flagged by public TCR beta signatures.

The CDR3 is made up of 16 amino acids. Trimming left V 6 bases short and J 3 bases short, with 21 bases between. Germline loops: CDR1 MNHNY, CDR2 SVGAGI (reference sequence). The study's findings and limits: HLA-C-restricted, CMV-specific TCR beta clonotypes were dominant ex vivo. Carriers of CMV and the relevant HLA type were discriminated by public TCR beta frequency.

TCRdb re-called the reads with MiXCR, one entry per CDR3 protein. There are about 530,000 distinct CDR3 sequences in the sample; 26% occur only once, and roughly 13% lies in the top ten. The specimen was PBMCs. The source is a human donor in good health (CMV status not recorded). Some clones in this sample may be carry-over from other donors' samples. The chain couples TRBV6-6 to TRBJ2-7; D call uncertain. CDR3 nucleotide sequence: TGTGCCAGCAGCCGTCCTTCCCCTGGATTAGTCTACGAGCAGTACGTC. This codes for CASSRPSPGLVYEQYV.